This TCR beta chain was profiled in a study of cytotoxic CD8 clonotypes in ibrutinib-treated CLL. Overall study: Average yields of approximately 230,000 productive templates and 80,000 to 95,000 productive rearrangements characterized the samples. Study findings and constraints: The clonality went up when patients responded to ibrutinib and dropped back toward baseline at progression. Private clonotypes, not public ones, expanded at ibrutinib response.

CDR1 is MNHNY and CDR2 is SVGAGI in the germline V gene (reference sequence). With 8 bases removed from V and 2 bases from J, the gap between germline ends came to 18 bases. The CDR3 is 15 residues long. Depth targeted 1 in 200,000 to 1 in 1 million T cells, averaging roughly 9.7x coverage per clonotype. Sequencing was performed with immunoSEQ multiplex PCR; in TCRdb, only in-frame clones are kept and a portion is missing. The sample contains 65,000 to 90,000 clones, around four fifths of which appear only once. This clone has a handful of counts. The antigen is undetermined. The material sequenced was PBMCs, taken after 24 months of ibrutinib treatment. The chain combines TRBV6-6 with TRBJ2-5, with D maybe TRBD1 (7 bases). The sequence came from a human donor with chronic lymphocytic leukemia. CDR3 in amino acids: CASYDAQGTQETQYF. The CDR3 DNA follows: TGTGCCAGCTACGACGCACAGGGGACTCAAGAGACCCAGTACTTC.